This T cell receptor (beta chain) was identified in a study of Graves' ophthalmopathy and Graves' hyperthyroidism. Study-level findings and limits: The blood repertoire also included most expanded thyroid clonotypes above 0.001 frequency.

This clonotype was recorded many times. What it binds is unknown. No donor had other autoimmune disease, uncontrolled infection, pregnancy or lactation. Fresh peripheral blood (about 9 ml) yielded the PBMCs. Amplification targeted the TCR beta CDR3 regions, with RNA transcripts as the source material. RT-PCR with HTBI primers came first, then second-round multiplex PCR. TCRdb used MiXCR to reprocess the multiplex PCR reads, holding one entry per CDR3 protein. Of about 400,000 distinct CDR3 sequences listed, around 16% were seen once; the top ten hold roughly 1.5%. Trimming took 4 bases from V and 1 from J; bases not matched to a gene: 5. The CDR3 covers 15 residues. In germline, CDR1 is MNHNS, CDR2 SASEGT.

This TCR came from a woman aged 18 to 35 with Graves' ophthalmopathy. The V call is TRBV6-1, the J call TRBJ2-5; TRBD1 matches at 8 bases. What was sequenced was peripheral blood. Written as DNA, the CDR3 is TGTGCCAGCAGTGGACAGGGGACGCTCCAAGAGACCCAGTACTTC. It yields the protein CASSGQGTLQETQYF.